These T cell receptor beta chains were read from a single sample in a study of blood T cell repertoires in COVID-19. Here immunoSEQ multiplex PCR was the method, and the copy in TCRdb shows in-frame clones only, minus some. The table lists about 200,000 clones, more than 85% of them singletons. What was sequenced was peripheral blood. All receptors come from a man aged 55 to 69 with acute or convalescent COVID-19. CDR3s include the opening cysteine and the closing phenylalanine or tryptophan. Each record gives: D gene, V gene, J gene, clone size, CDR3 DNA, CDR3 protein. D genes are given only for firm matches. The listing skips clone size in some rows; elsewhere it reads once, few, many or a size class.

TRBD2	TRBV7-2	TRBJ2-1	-	TGTGCCAGCAGCTTATCGGGGGGGGACAATGAGCAGTTCTTC	CASSLSGGDNEQFF
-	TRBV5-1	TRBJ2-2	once	TGCGCCAGCAGCTCCCGGTCGGGAACCGGGGAGCTGTTTTTT	CASSSRSGTGELFF
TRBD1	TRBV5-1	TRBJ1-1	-	TGCGCCAGCAGCTTGGGGGTCGGTACAGGGGCCAACTCGAACACTGAAGCTTTCTTT	CASSLGVGTGANSNTEAFF
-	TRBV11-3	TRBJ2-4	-	TGTGCCAGCAGCTTAGATGCCCGGCAGGGGGGAATTCAGTACTTC	CASSLDARQGGIQYF
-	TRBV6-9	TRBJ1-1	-	TGTGCCAGCAGTTCAAGGACAACTGAAGCTTTCTTT	CASSSRTTEAFF
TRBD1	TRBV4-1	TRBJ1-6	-	TGCGCCAGCAGCCACGCATACTGGGACAGGGGGTCCCGAGGCCTTTATAATTCACCCCTCCACTTT	CASSHAYWDRGSRGLYNSPLHF
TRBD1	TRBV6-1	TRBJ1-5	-	TGTGCCAGCAGTGCCCTTAGGGGGGACAGGGGGGTTGAACCCCAGCATTTT	CASSALRGDRGVEPQHF
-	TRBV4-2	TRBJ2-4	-	TGTGCCAGCAGCCAAGATTCGCGGGGAGTCGTCCTAGCCAAAAACATTCAGTACTTC	CASSQDSRGVVLAKNIQYF
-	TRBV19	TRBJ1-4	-	TGTGCCAGTAGTATAGGTTCAGGTTTTAATGAAAAACTGTTTTTT	CASSIGSGFNEKLFF
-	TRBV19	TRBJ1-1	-	TGTGCCAGTAGTATAGGGAGGGGAGTAAGGACTGAAGCTTTCTTT	CASSIGRGVRTEAFF
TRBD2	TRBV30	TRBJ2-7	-	TGTGCCTGGAGCCTGGGACTAGTGTACGAGCAGTACTTC	CAWSLGLVYEQYF
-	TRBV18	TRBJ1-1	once	TGTGCCAGCTCCGCTAGGGCGGGGGGCAACACTGAAGCTTTCTTT	CASSARAGGNTEAFF
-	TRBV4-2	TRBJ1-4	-	TGTGCCAGCAGCCAAGAGGGGGCGGCTAATGAAAAACTGTTTTTT	CASSQEGAANEKLFF
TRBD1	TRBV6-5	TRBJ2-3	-	TGTGCCAGCAGCCTCGGACAGGGGACAAATACGCAGTATTTT	CASSLGQGTNTQYF
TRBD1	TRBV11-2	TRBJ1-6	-	TGTGCCAGCAGCTCCCGGGGACAGCCAAGGAATTCACCCCTCCACTTT	CASSSRGQPRNSPLHF
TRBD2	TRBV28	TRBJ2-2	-	TGTGCCAGCAGGGAGGGAGGGCCGGGCACCGGGGAGCTGTTTTTT	CASREGGPGTGELFF
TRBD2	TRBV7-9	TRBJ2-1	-	TGTGCCAGCAGCTCGACTAGCGGGGCCGACAGCTCCTACAATGAGCAGTTCTTC	CASSSTSGADSSYNEQFF
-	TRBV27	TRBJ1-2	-	TGTGCCAGCAGTTTACAGGGCCCCTCTTATGGCTACACCTTC	CASSLQGPSYGYTF
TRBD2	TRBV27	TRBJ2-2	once	TGTGCCAGCAGTTTAAGTTTGGGGGGGGCGAACACCGGGGAGCTGTTTTTT	CASSLSLGGANTGELFF
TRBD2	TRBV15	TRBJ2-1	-	TGTGCCACCAGCAGGAGTTTAGCGGGGGGGCCCTACAATGAGCAGTTCTTC	CATSRSLAGGPYNEQFF
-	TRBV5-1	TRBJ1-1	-	TGCGCCAGCAGCCCTGGAGGGGCAGAGACTGAAGCTTTCTTT	CASSPGGAETEAFF
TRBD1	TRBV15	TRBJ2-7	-	TGTGCCACCAGCAGAGATCGCACCACCGGGACAGGGAATCTAAACGAGCAGTACTTC	CATSRDRTTGTGNLNEQYF
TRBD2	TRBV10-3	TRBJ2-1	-	TGTGCCACCGGGACTAGCGGGGGCCCAAGCTCCTACAATGAGCAGTTCTTC	CATGTSGGPSSYNEQFF
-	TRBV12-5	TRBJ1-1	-	TGTGCTAGTGCCCAGGGCCGAACTGAAGCTTTCTTT	CASAQGRTEAFF
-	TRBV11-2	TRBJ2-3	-	TGTGCCAGCAGCTTAATTTTTTCATCAGATACGCAGTATTTT	CASSLIFSSDTQYF
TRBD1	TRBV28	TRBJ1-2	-	TGTGCCAGCAGGCACAGGGGACGGACGTTAGGCTACACCTTC	CASRHRGRTLGYTF
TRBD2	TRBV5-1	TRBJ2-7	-	TGCGCCAGCAGCCTAAACGGACTAGCGGGGGGGCTCACCCACGAGCAGTACTTC	CASSLNGLAGGLTHEQYF
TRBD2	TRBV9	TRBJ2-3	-	TGTGCCAGCAGCGTAGCAAGCGGGGGGGCCATAGATACGCAGTATTTT	CASSVASGGAIDTQYF
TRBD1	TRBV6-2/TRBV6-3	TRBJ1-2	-	TGTGCCAGCAGTCGACGGGACAGTCGGAGCTATGGCTACACCTTC	CASSRRDSRSYGYTF
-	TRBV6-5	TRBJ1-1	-	TGTGCCAGCATGAGGGTGAACACTGAAGCTTTCTTT	CASMRVNTEAFF
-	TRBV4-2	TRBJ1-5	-	TGTGCCAGCAGTCTTACCCGACAGGGCAATCAGCCCCAGCATTTT	CASSLTRQGNQPQHF
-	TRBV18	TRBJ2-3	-	TGTGCCAGCTCACCAGTCGGGACAGATACGCAGTATTTT	CASSPVGTDTQYF
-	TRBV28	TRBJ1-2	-	TGTGCCAGCGCAGGGTCCTATGGCTACACCTTC	CASAGSYGYTF
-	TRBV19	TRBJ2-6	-	TGTGCCAGTAGTATAGATCACGCGGGTGGGGCCAACGTCCTGACTTTC	CASSIDHAGGANVLTF
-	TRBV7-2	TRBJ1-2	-	TGTGCCAGCAGCTTAGCGCGTAATTTCCCTAACTATGGCTACACCTTC	CASSLARNFPNYGYTF
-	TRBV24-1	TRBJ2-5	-	TGTGCCACCAGTGATAGGGGGGAGACCCAGTACTTC	CATSDRGETQYF
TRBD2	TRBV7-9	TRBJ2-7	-	TGTGCCAGCAGCTTGGATAGCGGGGGCCTGGGTTTTGAGCAGTACTTC	CASSLDSGGLGFEQYF
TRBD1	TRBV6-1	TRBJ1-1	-	TGTGCCAGCAGTGAAAGGGGACAGGGGAGAGACACTGAAGCTTTCTTT	CASSERGQGRDTEAFF
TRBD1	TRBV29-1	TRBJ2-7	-	TGCAGCGTTGGCCCTAGGGGACAGGTCTACGAGCAGTACTTC	CSVGPRGQVYEQYF
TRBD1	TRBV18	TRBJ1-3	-	TGTGCCAGCTCACCTGCCGGGACAGGGGGCGGTGGAAACACCATATATTTT	CASSPAGTGGGGNTIYF
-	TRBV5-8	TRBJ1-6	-	TGTGCCAGCAGCTCGTCATTTTCGTCGGGAGCCAGCTATAATTCACCCCTCCACTTT	CASSSSFSSGASYNSPLHF
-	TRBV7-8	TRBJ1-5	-	TGTGCCAGCAGCCCTTTGCGACAGAGAGGAAGCAATCAGCCCCAGCATTTT	CASSPLRQRGSNQPQHF
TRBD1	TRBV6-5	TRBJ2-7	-	TGTGCCAGCAGACCGGACAGGGGTCCATCCTACGAGCAGTACTTC	CASRPDRGPSYEQYF
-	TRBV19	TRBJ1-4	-	TGTGCCAGTAGTATAATCCCTCCTAGGAGGACCGTGAGTGAAAAACTGTTTTTT	CASSIIPPRRTVSEKLFF
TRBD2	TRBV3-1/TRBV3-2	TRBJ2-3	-	TGTGCCAGCAGCCATCCGGGACTAGCGGGGGGAGGCACAGATACGCAGTATTTT	CASSHPGLAGGGTDTQYF
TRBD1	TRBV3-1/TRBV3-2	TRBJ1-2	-	TGTGCCAGCACCTCGGGACAGGTAAATGGCTACACCTTC	CASTSGQVNGYTF
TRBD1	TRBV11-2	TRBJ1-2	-	TGTGCCAGCAGCCCCGACAGGGGCCCTAACTATGGCTACACCTTC	CASSPDRGPNYGYTF
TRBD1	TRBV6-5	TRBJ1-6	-	TGTGCCAGCAGCGCAAGACAGGGGAATTCACCCCTCCACTTT	CASSARQGNSPLHF
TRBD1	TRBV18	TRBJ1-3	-	TGTGCCAGCTCACCGGGGACAGGTGGAAACACCATATATTTT	CASSPGTGGNTIYF
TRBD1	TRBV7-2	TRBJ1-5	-	TGTGCCAGCAGCTTAGGGGGCAGGGGGCGACAGCCCCAGCATTTT	CASSLGGRGRQPQHF
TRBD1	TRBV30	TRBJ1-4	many	TGTGCCTGGAGGGGACAGGGAAGGAAAAAACTGTTTTTT	CAWRGQGRKKLFF
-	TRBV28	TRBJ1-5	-	TGTGCCAGCAGTTTAGGGGGAGGGGCAGGCATTCAGCCCCAGCATTTT	CASSLGGGAGIQPQHF
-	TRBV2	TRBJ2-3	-	TGTGCCATCCCCCGGGACTGGACGACAATCGGCACAGATACGCAGTATTTT	CAIPRDWTTIGTDTQYF
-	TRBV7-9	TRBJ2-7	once	TGTGCCAGCAGCTTAGGGACAGCGCGCGAGCAGTACTTC	CASSLGTAREQYF
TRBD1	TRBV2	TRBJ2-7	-	TGTGCCAGCAGCCGGGACAGATCCTACGAGCAGTACTTC	CASSRDRSYEQYF
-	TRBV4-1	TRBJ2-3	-	TGCGCCAGCAGCCAAGACGGAGGGGGCGGGGGCACAGATACGCAGTATTTT	CASSQDGGGGGTDTQYF
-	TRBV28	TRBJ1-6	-	TGTGCCAGCATAACGATCGGGAACTTTTCACCCCTCCACTTT	CASITIGNFSPLHF